The clone carrying this TCR beta chain appeared many times. Antigen unknown. Thyroid surgery was performed in patients who had received no treatment beforehand. This specimen belongs to a study of metastatic and nonmetastatic thyroid tumors. At the level of the study: Comparative analysis of repertoires was undertaken across blood and tumor or nodule tissue obtained from malignant and benign thyroid patients. Study conclusions and caveats: A significant increase in TCR beta diversity was reportedly seen in malignant thyroid tumors relative to benign nodules, in blood and tumor.

Original methodology: The distant-metastasis classifier for papillary thyroid cancer was built from CDR3 differences across clinicopathological groups. TCRdb re-analyzed the PCR reads using MiXCR. The V and J calls were determined by TCRdb, not by the authors. This sample has around 30,000 clones, with less than 25% found just once. CDR1 MGHRA and CDR2 YSYEKL come from the germline V gene. V shed 0 bases and J 3 bases; nucleotides not matched to a gene: 14. The CDR3 length is 19 residues. This TCR was recovered from a female donor with papillary thyroid cancer or a benign thyroid nodule (not recorded which). Some clones in this sample may be carry-over from other donors' samples. The chain carries TRBV4-1 and TRBJ2-3; the match to TRBD1 covers 8 bases. Source material: blood. The CDR3 reads CASSQDTGRQGIGTDTQYF. For the CDR3, the DNA is TGCGCCAGCAGCCAAGATACGGGTCGACAGGGGATCGGGACAGATACGCAGTATTTT.